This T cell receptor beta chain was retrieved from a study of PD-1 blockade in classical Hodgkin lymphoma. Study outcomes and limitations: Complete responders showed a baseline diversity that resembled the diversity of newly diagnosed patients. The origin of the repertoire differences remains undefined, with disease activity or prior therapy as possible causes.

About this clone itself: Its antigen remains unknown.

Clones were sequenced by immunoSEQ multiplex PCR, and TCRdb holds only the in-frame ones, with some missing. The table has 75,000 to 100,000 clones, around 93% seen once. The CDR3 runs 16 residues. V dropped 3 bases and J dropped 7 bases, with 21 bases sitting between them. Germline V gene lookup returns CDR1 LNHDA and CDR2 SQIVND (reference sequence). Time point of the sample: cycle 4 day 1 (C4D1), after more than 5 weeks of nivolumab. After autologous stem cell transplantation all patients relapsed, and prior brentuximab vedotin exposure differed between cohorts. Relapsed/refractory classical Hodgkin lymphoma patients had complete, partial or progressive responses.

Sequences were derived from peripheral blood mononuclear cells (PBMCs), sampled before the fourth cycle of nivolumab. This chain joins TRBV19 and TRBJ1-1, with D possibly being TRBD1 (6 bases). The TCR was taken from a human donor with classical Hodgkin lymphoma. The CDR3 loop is CASSMGALLPTLEAFF. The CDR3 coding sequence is TGTGCCAGTAGTATGGGGGCTCTCTTACCCACGCTTGAAGCTTTCTTT.